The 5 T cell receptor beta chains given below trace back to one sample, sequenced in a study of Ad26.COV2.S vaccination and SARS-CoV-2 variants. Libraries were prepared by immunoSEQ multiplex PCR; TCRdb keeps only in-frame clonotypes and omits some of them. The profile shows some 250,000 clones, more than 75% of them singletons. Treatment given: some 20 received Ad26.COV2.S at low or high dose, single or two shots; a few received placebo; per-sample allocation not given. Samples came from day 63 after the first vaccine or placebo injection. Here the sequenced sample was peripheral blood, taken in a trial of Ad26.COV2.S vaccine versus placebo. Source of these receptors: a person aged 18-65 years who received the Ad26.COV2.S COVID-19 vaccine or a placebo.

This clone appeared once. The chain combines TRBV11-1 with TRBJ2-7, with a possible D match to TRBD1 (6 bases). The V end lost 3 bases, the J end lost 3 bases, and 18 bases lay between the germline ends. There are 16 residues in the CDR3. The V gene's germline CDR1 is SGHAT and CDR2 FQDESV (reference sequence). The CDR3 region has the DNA TGTGCCAGCAGCTTTACGCAGGGCCTGGGACACTACGAGCAGTACTTC. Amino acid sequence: CASSFTQGLGHYEQYF.

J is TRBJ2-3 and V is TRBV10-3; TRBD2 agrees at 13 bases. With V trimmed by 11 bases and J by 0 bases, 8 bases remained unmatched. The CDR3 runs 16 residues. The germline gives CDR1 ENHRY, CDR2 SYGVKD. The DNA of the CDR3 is TGTGCCCACTCTGGACTAGCGGGGGCTAGCACAGATACGCAGTATTTT. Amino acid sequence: CAHSGLAGASTDTQYF.

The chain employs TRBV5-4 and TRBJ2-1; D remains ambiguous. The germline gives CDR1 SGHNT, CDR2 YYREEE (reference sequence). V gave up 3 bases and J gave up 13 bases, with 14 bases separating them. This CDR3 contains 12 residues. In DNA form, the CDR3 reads TGTGCCAGCAGCTCGTCTCGGGCGGAACAGTTCTTC. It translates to CASSSSRAEQFF.

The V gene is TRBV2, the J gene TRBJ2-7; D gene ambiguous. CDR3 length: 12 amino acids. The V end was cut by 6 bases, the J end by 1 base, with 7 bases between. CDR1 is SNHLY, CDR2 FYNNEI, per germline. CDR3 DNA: TGTGCCAGCAGGGCAGAATCCTACGAGCAGTACTTC. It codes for CASRAESYEQYF.

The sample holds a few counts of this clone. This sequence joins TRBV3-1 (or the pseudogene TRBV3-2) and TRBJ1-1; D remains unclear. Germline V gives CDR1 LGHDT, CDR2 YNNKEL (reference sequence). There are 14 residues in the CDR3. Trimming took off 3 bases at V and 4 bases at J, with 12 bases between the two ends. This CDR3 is CASSHAGVVTEAFF. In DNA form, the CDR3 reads TGTGCCAGCAGCCATGCTGGGGTGGTCACTGAAGCTTTCTTT.